Listed here are 4 T cell receptor beta chains from one sample, sequenced in a study of response to subunit inactivated influenza vaccine. TCRdb independently ran MiXCR on the RT-PCR reads; one entry per CDR3 protein. Of 290,000 or so distinct CDR3 sequences listed, 22% were seen once; the top ten hold 9% to 12%. The material was PBMCs from blood, obtained about 20 months after vaccination. The receptors come from a man between 50 and 70 years old who received an inactivated influenza vaccine.

Many counts were recorded for this clonotype. This chain links TRBV6-1 with TRBJ1-5; D call uncertain. The V end lost 5 bases, the J end lost 9 bases, and 23 bases lay between the germline ends. CDR1 MNHNS and CDR2 SASEGT come from the germline V gene. The CDR3 spans 16 residues. The CDR3 here is CASSPVLTAGGLPQHF. The DNA for the CDR3 is TGTGCCAGCAGTCCCGTATTGACGGCCGGTGGGTTGCCCCAGCATTTT.

In this sample, this clonotype turned up many times. The rearrangement joins TRBV27 to TRBJ1-5, with unresolved D. Germline V lookup: CDR1 MNHEY, CDR2 SMNVEV (reference sequence). V gave up 6 bases and J gave up 7 bases, with 25 bases separating them. This CDR3 region has 17 residues. CDR3 in amino acids: CASSQNRILRVDQPQHF. In DNA form, the CDR3 reads TGTGCCAGCAGCCAAAACCGCATCTTGCGGGTAGACCAGCCCCAGCATTTT.

V and J are TRBV20-1 and TRBJ2-7, with 7 bases lining up with TRBD2. The germline CDR1 and CDR2 sequences are DFQATT and SNEGSKA (reference sequence). The CDR3 length is 14 residues. Trimming removed 4 bases from V and 3 bases from J; junction bases left unmatched: 9. CDR3 sequence reads: CSAIGLAGVYEQYF. The CDR3 region has the DNA TGCAGTGCTATAGGGTTGGCGGGAGTCTACGAGCAGTACTTC.

The chain employs TRBV7-6 and TRBJ2-1, with 7 bases matching TRBD2. Germline V lookup: CDR1 SGHVS, CDR2 FNYEAQ. The CDR3 length is 17 residues. Trimming took 4 bases from V and 0 from J; bases not matched to a gene: 9. CDR3 DNA: TGTGCCAGCAGCTGGTCTTCGCGGGGGAGCTCCTACAATGAGCAGTTCTTC. Its protein is CASSWSSRGSSYNEQFF.